These T cell receptor beta chains were read from a single sample in a study of T cells in Graves' hyperthyroidism and ophthalmopathy. MiXCR, run by TCRdb on the multiplex PCR reads, gives a single entry per CDR3 protein. The sample contains about 720,000 distinct CDR3 sequences, approximately 18% of which appear only once. The material sequenced was blood. These receptor sequences come from a woman between 45 and 60 years old with Graves' hyperthyroidism that later progressed to Graves' ophthalmopathy. The CDR3 runs from the conserved cysteine through the conserved F or W. D genes are given only for firm matches. A clone size is listed for some rows: how often the clone was seen (once, few, many), or a class if it is expanded.

>-|TRBV29-1|TRBJ1-1|many
CSVRGLNTEAFF
TGCAGCGTTCGGGGGTTGAACACTGAAGCTTTCTTT
>-|TRBV6-1|TRBJ1-5|-
CASTKGQVAQPQHF
TGTGCCAGCACCAAGGGGCAGGTCGCTCAGCCCCAGCATTTT
>-|TRBV20-1|TRBJ2-7|many
CSARSPRDGYEQYF
TGCAGTGCTAGGTCCCCCAGGGATGGGTACGAGCAGTACTTC
>-|TRBV19|TRBJ1-5|-
CASTRTNQPQHF
TGTGCCAGTACTCGGACTAATCAGCCCCAGCATTTT
>TRBD1|TRBV24-1|TRBJ1-5|many
CATSDKKQGSNQPQHF
TGTGCCACCAGTGACAAAAAACAGGGGAGCAATCAGCCCCAGCATTTT
>-|TRBV9|TRBJ1-4|-
CASSKKGGVEKLFF
TGTGCCAGCAGCAAAAAGGGAGGGGTCGAAAAACTGTTTTTT
>-|TRBV10-1|TRBJ1-1|-
CASSVTPESEAFF
TGCGCCAGCAGTGTCACCCCTGAAAGTGAAGCTTTCTTT
>-|TRBV27|TRBJ1-4|-
CASSLNSLAEKLFF
TGTGCCAGCAGTTTAAACAGCCTAGCAGAAAAACTGTTTTTT
>TRBD1|TRBV11-2|TRBJ1-1|-
CASSQGYRGLGTEAFF
TGTGCCAGCAGCCAGGGATACAGGGGGCTGGGCACTGAAGCTTTCTTT
>-|TRBV30|TRBJ1-1|many
CAWRDYGRRATEAFF
TGTGCCTGGAGGGACTATGGCAGACGGGCCACTGAAGCTTTCTTT
>TRBD1|TRBV19|TRBJ1-5|-
CASSIGQGGDQPQHF
TGTGCCAGTAGTATAGGACAGGGGGGCGATCAGCCCCAGCATTTT
>-|TRBV11-2|TRBJ1-1|many
CASSQEKWSNTEAFF
TGTGCCAGCAGCCAGGAAAAATGGTCGAACACTGAAGCTTTCTTT